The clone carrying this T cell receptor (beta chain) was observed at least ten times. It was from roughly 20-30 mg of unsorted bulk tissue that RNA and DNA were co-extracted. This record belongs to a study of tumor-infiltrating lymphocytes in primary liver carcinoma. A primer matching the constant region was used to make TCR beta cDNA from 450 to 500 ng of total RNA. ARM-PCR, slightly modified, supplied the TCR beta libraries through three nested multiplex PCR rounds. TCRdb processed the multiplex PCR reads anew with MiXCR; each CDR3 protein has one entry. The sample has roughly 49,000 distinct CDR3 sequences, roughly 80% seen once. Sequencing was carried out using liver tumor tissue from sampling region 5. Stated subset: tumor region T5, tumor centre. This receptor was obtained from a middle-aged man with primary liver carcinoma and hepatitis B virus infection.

CDR3 sequence reads: CASSLSIGEAFF. The CDR3 DNA is TGTGCCAGCAGTTTATCAATCGGTGAAGCTTTCTTT. This chain links TRBV28 with TRBJ1-1; D uncertain. Trimming pared 1 base from V and 7 bases from J, leaving 7 bases between. CDR1 MDHEN and CDR2 SYDVKM come from the germline V gene. This CDR3 is 12 amino acids long.